This T cell receptor beta chain was sequenced in a study of blood T cell repertoires in COVID-19. Study as a whole: T cells, B-cell-depleted T cells, or PBMCs supplied cDNA or gDNA.

Authors' data handling: Amplification from reference gene primers served as the basis for estimated nucleated cell counts. The repertoire was sequenced with immunoSEQ multiplex PCR; TCRdb's copy has only in-frame clones and lacks some. V and J calls and clone size are those listed in that table; D and trimming were worked out from the DNA. Here the sample spans hundreds of thousands of clones, 85% to 90% being singletons. The V and J ends lost 9 bases and 0 bases respectively, with 5 bases between them. This CDR3 has 11 amino acids. Germline V lookup: CDR1 LNHDA, CDR2 SQIVND (reference sequence). Seattle's cohort entered during active infection and was followed longitudinally.

Sequencing was carried out using peripheral blood. This chain links TRBV19 with TRBJ1-2, with unresolved D. The source is a woman aged 45-60 years with COVID-19, enrolled during active disease. CDR3 in amino acids: CASQTNYGYTF. The CDR3, as DNA: TGTGCCAGCCAGACTAACTATGGCTACACCTTC.